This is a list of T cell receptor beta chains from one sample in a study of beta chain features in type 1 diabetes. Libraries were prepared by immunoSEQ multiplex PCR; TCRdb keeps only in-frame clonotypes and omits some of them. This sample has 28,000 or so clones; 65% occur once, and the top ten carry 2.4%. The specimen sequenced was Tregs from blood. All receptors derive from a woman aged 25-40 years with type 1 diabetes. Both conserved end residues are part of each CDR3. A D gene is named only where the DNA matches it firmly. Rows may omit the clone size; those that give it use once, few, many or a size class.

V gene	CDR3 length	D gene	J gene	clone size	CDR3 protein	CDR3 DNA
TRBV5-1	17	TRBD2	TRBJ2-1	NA	CASSLGLAGGPYNEQFF	TGCGCCAGCAGCTTGGGACTAGCGGGAGGGCCTTACAATGAGCAGTTCTTC
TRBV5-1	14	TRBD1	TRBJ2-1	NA	CASSWDRPHNEQFF	TGCGCCAGCAGCTGGGACAGACCCCACAATGAGCAGTTCTTC
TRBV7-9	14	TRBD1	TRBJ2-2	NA	CASSRQGITGELFF	TGTGCCAGCAGCCGACAGGGGATCACCGGGGAGCTGTTTTTT
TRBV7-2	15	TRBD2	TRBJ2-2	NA	CASSLHLAGVGELFF	TGTGCCAGCAGCTTACATCTAGCGGGAGTCGGGGAGCTGTTTTTT
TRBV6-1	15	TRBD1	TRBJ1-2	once	CASSGRQGLNYGYTF	TGTGCCAGCAGTGGCCGACAGGGGTTGAACTATGGCTACACCTTC
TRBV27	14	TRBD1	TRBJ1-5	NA	CASSLYRGNQPQHF	TGTGCCAGCAGTCTCTACAGGGGAAATCAGCCCCAGCATTTT
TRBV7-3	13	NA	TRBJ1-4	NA	CASSLTSDEKLFF	TGTGCCAGCAGCTTAACCTCTGATGAAAAACTGTTTTTT
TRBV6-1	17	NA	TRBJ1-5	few	CASSDRDSPRTGQPQHF	TGTGCCAGCAGTGATCGAGACAGTCCTAGAACGGGCCAGCCCCAGCATTTT
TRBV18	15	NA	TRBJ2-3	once	CASSPLSSRTDTQYF	TGTGCCAGCTCACCCCTTAGCAGCCGTACAGATACGCAGTATTTT
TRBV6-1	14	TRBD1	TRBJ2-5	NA	CASRWTGGVETQYF	TGTGCCAGCCGTTGGACAGGGGGGGTCGAGACCCAGTACTTC
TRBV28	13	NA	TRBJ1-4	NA	CASSLAGSEKLFF	TGTGCCAGCAGTTTAGCAGGGTCGGAAAAACTGTTTTTT
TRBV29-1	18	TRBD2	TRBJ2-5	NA	CSVLRYPPGLAVQETQYF	TGCAGCGTTCTAAGATACCCCCCGGGACTAGCGGTTCAAGAGACCCAGTACTTC
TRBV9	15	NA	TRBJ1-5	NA	CASSAGTLSNQPQHF	TGTGCCAGCAGCGCGGGGACACTTAGCAATCAGCCCCAGCATTTT
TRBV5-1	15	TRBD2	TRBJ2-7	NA	CASSLASGEVYEQYF	TGCGCCAGCAGCTTGGCTAGCGGGGAGGTCTACGAGCAGTACTTC
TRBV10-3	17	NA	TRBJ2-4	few	CAISESKGEGAKNIQYF	TGTGCCATCAGTGAGTCGAAGGGTGAGGGAGCCAAAAACATTCAGTACTTC
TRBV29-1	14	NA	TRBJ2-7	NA	CSVGIAGALYEQYF	TGCAGCGTTGGAATCGCAGGGGCCCTCTACGAGCAGTACTTC
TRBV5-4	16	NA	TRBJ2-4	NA	CASSDNGGREVNIQYF	TGTGCCAGCAGCGATAACGGGGGTAGGGAGGTAAACATTCAGTACTTC
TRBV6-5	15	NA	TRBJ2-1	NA	CASSPQRTAYNEQFF	TGTGCCAGCAGCCCACAGCGGACGGCCTACAATGAGCAGTTCTTC
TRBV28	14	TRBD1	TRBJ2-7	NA	CASTPPGQLYEQYF	TGTGCCAGCACCCCACCGGGACAGCTCTACGAGCAGTACTTC
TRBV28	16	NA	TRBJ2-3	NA	CASSEGTSEWGDTQYF	TGTGCCAGCAGTGAGGGGACTTCCGAATGGGGAGATACGCAGTATTTT
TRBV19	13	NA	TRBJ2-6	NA	CASIKSGANVLTF	TGTGCCAGTATCAAATCTGGGGCCAACGTCCTGACTTTC
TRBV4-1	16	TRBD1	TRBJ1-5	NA	CASSRRDRDSNQPQHF	TGCGCCAGCAGCCGCCGGGACAGGGATAGCAATCAGCCCCAGCATTTT
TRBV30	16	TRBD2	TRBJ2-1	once	CAWSVVGGGLRNEQFF	TGTGCCTGGAGTGTAGTCGGCGGGGGGCTGCGAAATGAGCAGTTCTTC
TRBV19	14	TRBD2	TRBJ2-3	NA	CASSRLARTDTQYF	TGTGCCAGTAGTAGACTAGCGAGGACGGATACGCAGTATTTT
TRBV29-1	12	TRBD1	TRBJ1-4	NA	CSALDRAEKLFF	TGCAGCGCCCTGGACAGGGCTGAAAAACTGTTTTTT
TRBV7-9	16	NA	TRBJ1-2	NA	CASSLGPGRANYGYTF	TGTGCCAGCAGCCTGGGGCCGGGTAGAGCTAACTATGGCTACACCTTC
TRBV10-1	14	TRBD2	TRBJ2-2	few	CASSGASGAGELFF	TGCGCCAGCAGTGGGGCTAGCGGGGCCGGGGAGCTGTTTTTT
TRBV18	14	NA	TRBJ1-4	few	CASSPAADSEKLFF	TGTGCCAGCTCACCGGCGGCGGATTCAGAAAAACTGTTTTTT
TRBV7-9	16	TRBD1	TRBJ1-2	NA	CASSFGPGQADYGYTF	TGTGCCAGCAGCTTTGGGCCGGGACAGGCAGACTATGGCTACACCTTC
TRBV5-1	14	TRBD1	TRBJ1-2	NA	CASSSRGPHYGYTF	TGCGCCAGCAGCTCTAGGGGGCCTCACTATGGCTACACCTTC
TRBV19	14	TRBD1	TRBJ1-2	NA	CASRPGQANYGYTF	TGTGCCAGTAGGCCGGGACAGGCCAACTATGGCTACACCTTC